This T cell receptor beta chain was identified during a study of blood T cell repertoires in COVID-19. The wider study: The origin of the acute and convalescent COVID-19 samples was the United States, Italy and Spain. T cells, B-cell-depleted T cells, or PBMCs provided the cDNA or gDNA that served as material.

CDR3 length: 18 residues. CDR1 is SGHTA and CDR2 is FQGNSA in the germline V gene. The V and J ends lost 1 base and 8 bases, in that order; junction bases with no gene match: 15. In the original workflow: Estimation of nucleated cell counts relied on the amplification of reference gene primers. Only in-frame clones appear in the TCRdb table, and some are missing; sequencing was by immunoSEQ multiplex PCR. V, J and clone size derive from that table, while D and trimming were established from the DNA sequence. The table lists around 250,000 clones, approximately 85% of them singletons. This clone has more than one count but fewer than ten.

The sequence derives from a man aged 45-65 years with active or convalescent COVID-19. Sequencing input: peripheral blood. V is TRBV7-2 and J is TRBJ2-7, with 12 nucleotides matching TRBD1. DNA for the CDR3: TGTGCCAGCAGCTTAGTGATCTCGTTCGGGACAGGGGGCCCCCAGCAGTACTTC. Protein: CASSLVISFGTGGPQQYF.